This entry describes one T cell receptor (beta chain). Its target is not known. This CDR3 spans 14 amino acids. CDR1 is GTSNPN and CDR2 is SVGIG in the germline V gene (reference sequence). V was shortened by 0 bases and J by 2 bases, with 9 bases between the two germline ends. Only in-frame clones appear in the TCRdb table, and some are missing; sequencing was by immunoSEQ multiplex PCR. The sample has around 130,000 clones, around 89% seen once. This specimen belongs to a study of T cell responses to AZD1222 COVID-19 vaccine. Study-level information: Recipients boosted at about 4 weeks or about 12 weeks are pooled.

Overall study results and limits: Among those given AZD1222, only six or seven were seropositive at baseline. Spike-specific TCR breadth rose after two AZD1222 doses, and depth rose as well. Clonal diversity was possibly underestimated, and white British individuals and females predominated among donors.

The starting material was peripheral blood, obtained on day 0 of AZD1222 vaccination. This TCR was sampled from an adult in good health. V usage is TRBV30 and J usage is TRBJ2-3, with D perhaps matching TRBD1 or TRBD2 (5 bases each). In DNA, the CDR3 is TGTGCCTGGAGTGTTGGGACCTTCACAGATACGCAGTATTTT. Protein sequence: CAWSVGTFTDTQYF.